The subject of this entry is one TCR beta chain. Its antigen remains unknown. The data derive from a study of lymphopenia after photon versus proton radiotherapy. The V end was cut by 0 bases, the J end by 3 bases, with 10 bases between. CDR3 size: 15 residues. Per the germline V gene, CDR1 is SEHNR and CDR2 is FQNEAQ (reference sequence). General observations from the study: After lymphocyte nadir, photon-treated repertoires showed oligoclonal expansion, especially CD8+ Temra. Authors raise, but do not show, better survival with proton therapy. Proton therapy kept repertoires fairly stable, unlike photons, which gained effector/memory cells.

Sequencing was performed with immunoSEQ multiplex PCR; in TCRdb, only in-frame clones are kept and a portion is missing. Here the sample spans roughly 26,000 clones, around four fifths being singletons. Material: peripheral blood, obtained from a patient treated with photon-based radiotherapy. The TCR comes from a man in his forties with gastric cancer. The rearrangement uses TRBV7-9 and TRBJ2-3, with unresolved D. The CDR3 loop is CASSLALRATDTQYF. The CDR3 bases are TGTGCCAGCAGCTTAGCGCTACGGGCGACAGATACGCAGTATTTT.